This is a list of T cell receptor beta chains from one sample in a study of cytomegalovirus exposure and HLA in healthy donors. Profiled with immunoSEQ multiplex PCR; TCRdb holds only in-frame clones, not every one. The sample has some 170,000 clones, roughly 81% seen once. Input material: PBMCs. These receptors all come from a woman aged 50 to 65 in good health and CMV-seronegative. Each CDR3 is given with its conserved first and last residue. Fields, in order: J gene, D gene, clone size, V gene, CDR3 protein, CDR3 DNA. The D gene is left open where the match is weak. Expanded clones are given a class, and other clones once, few, many or no size at all.

TRBJ2-2,TRBD1,NA,TRBV2,CARAGGPGELFF,TGTGCCAGAGCAGGGGGACCCGGGGAGCTGTTTTTT
TRBJ1-1,NA,NA,TRBV30,CAWSVAGVEGKAFF,TGTGCCTGGAGTGTAGCAGGGGTTGAGGGGAAGGCTTTCTTT
TRBJ1-1,NA,few,TRBV7-9,CASSLGQITAFF,TGTGCCAGCAGCTTAGGACAAATCACGGCTTTCTTT
TRBJ2-1,TRBD1,NA,TRBV7-9,CASSTGQESRNEQFF,TGTGCCAGCAGCACGGGACAGGAGTCAAGAAATGAGCAGTTCTTC
TRBJ1-2,NA,NA,TRBV27,CASSLSRQFHGYTF,TGTGCCAGCAGTTTATCGAGACAGTTCCATGGCTACACCTTC
TRBJ1-2,NA,NA,TRBV5-1,CASSSGSTAGYTF,TGCGCCAGCAGCTCCGGGTCGACGGCTGGCTACACCTTC
TRBJ1-4,NA,NA,TRBV2,CASSPDSNEKLFF,TGTGCCAGCAGTCCCGACAGTAATGAAAAACTGTTTTTT
TRBJ1-5,NA,NA,TRBV5-8,CASSSGGGVGVRPQHF,TGTGCCAGCAGCTCCGGCGGGGGCGTGGGCGTACGGCCCCAGCATTTT
TRBJ2-2,NA,NA,TRBV5-5,CASSLAATNTGELFF,TGTGCCAGCAGCTTGGCCGCGACTAACACCGGGGAGCTGTTTTTT
TRBJ1-1,NA,NA,TRBV19,CASSISADRPNTEAFF,TGTGCCAGTAGTATATCAGCTGACAGACCGAACACTGAAGCTTTCTTT
TRBJ2-2,TRBD2,NA,TRBV19,CATREGGELFF,TGTGCCACTCGGGAGGGCGGGGAGCTGTTTTTT
TRBJ2-5,TRBD2,NA,TRBV9,CASSVAPSGRETQYF,TGTGCCAGCAGCGTAGCTCCTAGCGGGAGAGAGACCCAGTACTTC
TRBJ2-2,NA,NA,TRBV7-9,CASSLAGNTGELFF,TGTGCCAGCAGCTTAGCGGGCAACACCGGGGAGCTGTTTTTT
TRBJ2-2,NA,NA,TRBV27,CASTGGGRTGELFF,TGTGCCAGCACAGGGGGAGGACGGACCGGGGAGCTGTTTTTT
TRBJ1-3,NA,NA,TRBV4-1,CASSQDTAGSGNTIYF,TGCGCCAGCAGCCAAGATACGGCAGGCTCTGGAAACACCATATATTTT
TRBJ2-1,TRBD2,NA,TRBV5-8,CASTYRLAVYNEQFF,TGTGCCAGCACTTACCGACTAGCGGTCTACAATGAGCAGTTCTTC
TRBJ2-7,NA,NA,TRBV28,CASRDSLPLYEQYF,TGTGCCAGCAGGGACAGCCTACCCCTCTACGAGCAGTACTTC
TRBJ2-7,TRBD2,once,TRBV4-3,CASSQEVPSGIYEQYF,TGCGCCAGCAGCCAAGAAGTGCCTAGCGGGATATACGAGCAGTACTTC
TRBJ2-1,NA,NA,TRBV6-5,CASSRTFRDNEQFF,TGTGCCAGCAGCCGGACATTCCGGGACAATGAGCAGTTCTTC
TRBJ2-3,NA,once,TRBV30,CAWSVSQNTDTQYF,TGTGCCTGGAGTGTATCCCAGAACACAGATACGCAGTATTTT
TRBJ2-5,NA,once,TRBV6-4,CASSEKNRVQETQYF,TGTGCCAGCAGTGAAAAGAACAGGGTCCAAGAGACCCAGTACTTC
TRBJ1-1,TRBD1,NA,TRBV27,CASSLSGVDRAAFF,TGTGCCAGCAGTTTATCAGGGGTGGACAGGGCGGCTTTCTTT
TRBJ1-1,TRBD1,NA,TRBV5-1,CASSSDPGQGAKNTEAFF,TGCGCCAGCAGCTCAGATCCGGGACAGGGGGCCAAGAACACTGAAGCTTTCTTT
TRBJ2-1,NA,NA,TRBV6-4,CASSDSIGYEQFF,TGTGCCAGCAGTGACTCGATCGGGTATGAGCAGTTCTTC